Presented here are 14 T cell receptor beta chains from one specimen sequenced in a study of T cells after yellow fever vaccination. TCRdb redid the calling of the 5' RACE reads with MiXCR, one entry per CDR3 protein. Among about 140,000 distinct CDR3 sequences listed, just over 6.5% were seen once. Source: CD4+ T cells sorted from PBMCs, taken 10 days after the yellow fever booster vaccination. The source is a man aged 30 to 39 who received the YFV17D yellow fever vaccine.

This clonotype was counted many times. The chain uses TRBV6-5 and TRBJ2-7, with TRBD2 matching 14 bases. Germline V lookup: CDR1 MNHEY, CDR2 SVGAGI. The trim removed 7 bases at V and 6 bases at J, leaving 14 bases unmatched. The CDR3 contains 17 residues. The CDR3: CASNPLGAGLAGVEQYF. CDR3 in DNA: TGTGCCAGCAATCCACTAGGGGCGGGACTAGCGGGAGTCGAGCAGTACTTC.

This clonotype was recorded at least ten times. The V call is TRBV29-1, the J call TRBJ2-1; 10 bases are a match to TRBD1. V lost 6 bases, J lost 7 bases, and 6 bases stayed unmatched. Germline V gene lookup returns CDR1 SQVTM and CDR2 ANQGSEA. There are 13 residues in the CDR3. The CDR3 loop reads CSVPTGGWNEQFF. The DNA of the CDR3 is TGCAGCGTGCCGACAGGGGGCTGGAATGAGCAGTTCTTC.

This clonotype appeared many times. This chain joins TRBV5-6 and TRBJ2-7; TRBD2 agrees at 8 bases. The CDR3 covers 16 residues. V lost 3 bases and J lost 4; bases outside the gene matches: 12. The V gene's germline CDR1 is SGHDT and CDR2 YYEEEE. For the CDR3, the DNA is TGTGCCAGCAGCTCGTCAGGCGGGACTAGACGTTACGAGCAGTACTTC. Translating it yields CASSSSGGTRRYEQYF.

This clonotype was counted at least ten times. The genes are TRBV20-1 and TRBJ2-2; no definite D call. This CDR3 has 14 residues. With 6 bases removed from V and 1 base from J, the gap between germline ends came to 12 bases. Germline loops: CDR1 DFQATT, CDR2 SNEGSKA (reference sequence). The DNA for the CDR3 is TGCAGTGCGAGACGAGTCGGGAACACCGGGGAGCTGTTTTTT. Amino acid sequence: CSARRVGNTGELFF.

The table lists this clonotype with many counts. The genes are TRBV9 and TRBJ1-2; perhaps TRBD1 as D (5 bases). The CDR3 runs 14 residues. Deletions cut 0 bases from V and 8 bases from J, with 14 bases between. CDR1 and CDR2 (germline): SGDLS, YYNGEE. This CDR3 reads CASSVAGRIGGYTF. The CDR3 nucleotides read TGTGCCAGCAGCGTAGCAGGGAGGATAGGAGGCTACACCTTC.

In its sample, this clonotype was seen many times. The chain carries TRBV29-1 and TRBJ2-3; maybe TRBD2 (6 bases). The CDR3 has 14 amino acids. V was cut by 7 bases and J by 1 base, with 15 bases left in between. Germline V gene lookup returns CDR1 SQVTM and CDR2 ANQGSEA. The CDR3 loop is CSAPSGLRTDTQYF. The CDR3 DNA sequence: TGCAGCGCCCCGTCGGGACTTCGCACAGATACGCAGTATTTT.

This clonotype was observed at least ten times. The chain is built from TRBV7-2 and TRBJ2-3; 7 nucleotides agree with TRBD2. The CDR3 runs 15 residues. With V trimmed by 7 bases and J by 6 bases, 13 bases remained unmatched. Germline V lookup: CDR1 SGHTA, CDR2 FQGNSA. CDR3 region: CASTSGTGGEDTQYF. The CDR3 bases are TGTGCCAGCACCTCGGGGACTGGGGGGGAGGATACGCAGTATTTT.

As for this clonotype: Being one base from a much bigger clone, this may be a read error. V and J are TRBV20-1 and TRBJ2-1; TRBD1 matches at 8 bases. The CDR3 loop spans 15 amino acids. Unmatched junction bases numbered 10, after V lost 4 bases and J lost 5 bases. In germline, CDR1 is DFQATT, CDR2 SNEGSKA (reference sequence). The CDR3, as DNA: TGCAGTGCTAAACAGGGGGGCAGGGGGAACAATGAGCAGTTCTTC. Protein product: CSAKQGGRGNNEQFF.

This clonotype came up a few times. The chain joins TRBV7-2 to TRBJ2-5; a weak D match, TRBD2 (6 bases). Trimming removed 6 bases at V and 0 bases at J, with 17 bases between. The CDR3 covers 16 residues. CDR1 SGHTA and CDR2 FQGNSA come from the germline V gene. For the CDR3, the DNA is TGTGCCAGCAGAAGCTCACCGGGGAGGTACCAAGAGACCCAGTACTTC. Residues: CASRSSPGRYQETQYF.

This clonotype was seen at least ten times. The chain uses TRBV4-3 and TRBJ2-7; TRBD1 agrees at 9 bases. V dropped 0 bases and J dropped 0; count of bases not matched to a gene: 6. Germline V gene lookup returns CDR1 LGHNA and CDR2 YSLEER. There are 17 residues in the CDR3. This CDR3 reads CASSQDLGTGSSYEQYF. The CDR3 DNA follows: TGCGCCAGCAGCCAAGATCTGGGGACAGGGAGCTCCTACGAGCAGTACTTC.

The table lists this clonotype with many counts. This chain connects TRBV12-3 or TRBV12-4 to TRBJ2-5; D is tentatively TRBD1 or TRBD2 (5 bases each). The CDR3 totals 13 residues. V dropped 4 bases and J dropped 5 bases, with 11 bases sitting between them. CDR3 coding DNA: TGTGCCAGCAGTTGGGACCGACGGGAGACCCAGTACTTC. It codes for CASSWDRRETQYF.

V gene TRBV20-1 combines with J gene TRBJ2-7, with a weak D call TRBD1 (5 bases). With 3 bases removed from V and 3 bases from J, the gap between germline ends came to 6 bases. The CDR3 runs to 11 residues. Germline CDR1 is DFQATT and CDR2 is SNEGSKA (reference sequence). This CDR3 reads CSARDNYEQYF. The CDR3 DNA reads as TGCAGTGCTAGGGACAACTACGAGCAGTACTTC.

The table lists this clonotype with a few counts. V usage is TRBV5-4 and J usage is TRBJ2-3; D is ambiguous. The CDR3 covers 12 residues. The germline V gene has CDR1 SGHNT and CDR2 YYREEE (reference sequence). V lost 4 bases and J lost 3, with 6 bases in between. CDR3 coding DNA: TGTGCCAGCAGCACCGGGACAGATACGCAGTATTTT. This codes for CASSTGTDTQYF.

This clonotype appeared many times. J is TRBJ2-2 and V is TRBV12-3 or TRBV12-4, with 7 bases matching TRBD2. V trimming: 6 bases; J trimming: 2 bases; junction bases outside the gene matches: 9. CDR3 length: 16 amino acids. The chain's CDR3 is CASSPRDYSNTGELFF. CDR3 DNA sequence: TGTGCCAGCAGCCCTAGGGACTATTCCAACACCGGGGAGCTGTTTTTT.